What follows are 29 T cell receptor beta chains derived from one specimen sequenced in a study of T cell changes during pregnancy in multiple sclerosis. Assay used: immunoSEQ multiplex PCR; TCRdb lists only in-frame clones, some missing. The table has 49,000 or so clones, about 91% seen once; the top ten hold 2% to 2.5%. Sequenced material: peripheral blood, taken in the third trimester of pregnancy. All receptors come from a female donor with multiple sclerosis, enrolled in a pregnancy study.

This clone appeared once. The CDR3 nucleotides are TGCGCCAGCAGCTTGACTAGCGGGGCCTACGAGCAGTACTTC. This codes for CASSLTSGAYEQYF. The chain recombines TRBV5-1 with TRBJ2-7; TRBD2 matches at 10 bases. The length of the CDR3 is 14 residues. Germline V gene lookup returns CDR1 SGHRS and CDR2 YFSETQ. J gave up 2 bases and V 1 base, and 0 bases lay outside the gene matches. Full variable domain (rest looked up from reference TRBV5-1 and TRBJ2-7): KAGVTQTPRYLIKTRGQQVTLSCSPISGHRSVSWYQQTPGQGLQFLFEYFSETQRNKGNFPGRFSGRQFSNSRSEMNVSTLELGDSALYLCASSLTSGAYEQYFGPGTRLTVT.

The chain couples TRBV5-6 to TRBJ1-5; 7 positions match TRBD1. This CDR3 spans 16 amino acids. Germline CDR1 reads SGHDT; CDR2 reads YYEEEE. The J segment lost 0 bases and the V segment lost 3 bases, leaving 6 bases of the junction unmatched. The CDR3: CASSSFPGGSNQPQHF. CDR3 in DNA: TGTGCCAGCAGCTCATTCCCAGGGGGTAGCAATCAGCCCCAGCATTTT.

The V call is TRBV18, the J call TRBJ2-1; 7 positions agree with TRBD2. Unmatched junction bases numbered 12, after V lost 1 base and J lost 9 bases. This CDR3 has 16 amino acids. Germline V gives CDR1 KGHSH, CDR2 LQKENI. In DNA form, the CDR3 reads TGTGCCAGCTCACCACTACCGGGAGGAGAAAAGAGTGAGCAGTTCTTC. This codes for CASSPLPGGEKSEQFF.

CDR3 sequence: CASSQMLVGGTDEKLFF. The CDR3 DNA reads TGTGCCAGCAGCCAAATGTTGGTAGGCGGGACAGATGAAAAACTGTTTTTT. The chain is built from TRBV7-2 and TRBJ1-4; TRBD1 matches 7 bases. This CDR3 comprises 17 residues. The V segment lost 5 bases and the J segment 6 bases; nucleotides outside the gene matches: 15. CDR1 is SGHTA, CDR2 FQGNSA, per germline.

The CDR3 sequence is CASRGGTVETQYF. The CDR3 coding sequence is TGTGCCAGCAGAGGAGGAACCGTGGAGACCCAGTACTTC. The chain links TRBV5-6 to TRBJ2-5; TRBD2 is a possible D gene (5 bases). The CDR3 is 13 amino acids. Trimming removed 5 bases from V and 5 bases from J, with 13 bases in between. CDR1 and CDR2 (germline): SGHDT, YYEEEE.

To note about this clone: A read error may produce the germline difference seen at one junction end. The gene calls are TRBV7-9 and TRBJ1-2, with D tentatively TRBD1 (5 bases). The CDR3 extends over 12 amino acids. CDR1 is SEHNR, CDR2 FQNEAQ, per germline (reference sequence). CDR3 amino acids: CASSLGAQGGGF. CDR3 sequence (DNA): TGTGCCAGCAGCTTAGGAGCCCAGGGAGGAGGTTTC.

The chain recombines TRBV29-1 with TRBJ1-4; TRBD1 matches at 10 bases. V trimming: 7 bases; J trimming: 8 bases; junction bases outside the gene matches: 4. CDR3 length equals 12 residues. The germline gives CDR1 SQVTM, CDR2 ANQGSEA. The CDR3 loop reads CSGRTGGEKLFF. In nucleotides, the CDR3 is TGCAGCGGACGGACAGGGGGGGAAAAACTGTTTTTT.

The chain recombines TRBV27 with TRBJ2-7, with 7 bases identical to TRBD2. CDR1 MNHEY and CDR2 SMNVEV come from the germline V gene (reference sequence). Trimming took 2 bases from V and 3 from J; bases not matched to a gene: 4. CDR3 size: 14 residues. CDR3 DNA: TGTGCCAGCAGTTTAAGCGGGATTCTCTACGAGCAGTACTTC. As protein: CASSLSGILYEQYF.

This sequence joins TRBV5-8 and TRBJ2-2, with D perhaps matching TRBD1 (6 bases). V lost 7 bases, J lost 1 base, and 14 bases lay in between. The CDR3 loop spans 15 amino acids. Germline values: CDR1 SGHTS, CDR2 YDEGEE. The CDR3 protein is CASGPGTMNTGELFF. CDR3 DNA sequence: TGTGCCAGCGGACCCGGGACAATGAACACCGGGGAGCTGTTTTTT.

The rearrangement uses TRBV5-4 and TRBJ2-1; 16 positions agree with TRBD2. The CDR3 has 17 residues. CDR1 and CDR2 (germline): SGHNT, YYREEE (reference sequence). V shed 4 bases, J shed 4 bases, and the junction held 5 bases outside the gene matches. This CDR3 reads CASSPGLAGGRYNEQFF. CDR3 coding DNA: TGTGCCAGCAGCCCGGGACTAGCGGGAGGGCGGTACAATGAGCAGTTCTTC.

This clone was detected only once. The chain combines TRBV6-6 with TRBJ2-7, with D possibly matching TRBD2 (6 bases). The V end lost 6 bases, the J end lost 0 bases, and 12 bases lay between the germline ends. Germline lookup yields CDR1 MNHNY and CDR2 SVGAGI (reference sequence). This CDR3 has 14 residues. The CDR3 loop reads CASRQRETSYEQYF. As DNA, the CDR3 is TGTGCCAGCAGGCAACGGGAGACCTCCTACGAGCAGTACTTC.

This chain links TRBV12-2 with TRBJ2-1; the table's D call TRBD2 went unverified against the DNA. TRBV12-2 is a pseudogene. The CDR3 length is 18 residues. The CDR3 loop reads CASRLEGPGLAPYNEQFF. CDR3 nucleotides: TGTGCAAGTCGCTTAGAGGGTCCGGGACTAGCGCCCTACAATGAGCAGTTCTTC.

The chain has TRBV9 and TRBJ2-5, with D perhaps TRBD2 (6 bases). The germline V and J ends were trimmed by 2 bases and 4 bases, with 18 bases remaining between them. From germline, CDR1 is SGDLS and CDR2 YYNGEE. The CDR3 spans 16 residues. The CDR3 DNA reads as TGTGCCAGCAGCGTCCGCGAGGCACTAGCCGGAGAGACCCAGTACTTC. As protein: CASSVREALAGETQYF.

The CDR3 sequence: CASSPPNSLRGNEQFF. The CDR3, as DNA: TGTGCCAGCTCACCACCTAACTCTCTTCGGGGGAATGAGCAGTTCTTC. The chain employs TRBV18 and TRBJ2-1; possibly TRBD2 for D (6 bases). The CDR3 length is 16 residues. Deletions cut 0 bases from V and 7 bases from J, with 16 bases between. Germline-derived CDR1 and CDR2 are KGHSH and LQKENI. Full variable domain (outside the CDR3, taken from reference TRBV18 and TRBJ2-1): NAGVMQNPRHLVRRRGQEARLRCSPMKGHSHVYWYRQLPEEGLKFMVYLQKENIIDESGMPKERFSAEFPKEGPSILRIQQVVRGDSAAYFCASSPPNSLRGNEQFFGPGTRLTVL.

As concerns this clone: Being one base from a much bigger clone, this may be a read error. The V gene is TRBV7-2, the J gene TRBJ2-1, with TRBD2 identical over 9 bases. Trimming at V came to 3 bases and at J to 0 bases, leaving 0 bases not matched to a gene. The CDR3 is 15 residues long. Germline CDR1 reads SGHTA; CDR2 reads FQGNSA. The CDR3 sequence: CASSFSGSSYNEQFF. DNA of the CDR3: TGTGCCAGCAGCTTTAGCGGGAGCTCCTACAATGAGCAGTTCTTC.

The chain combines TRBV27 with TRBJ2-7, with TRBD2 matching 9 bases. From germline, CDR1 is MNHEY and CDR2 SMNVEV (reference sequence). CDR3 length: 14 amino acids. Germline trimming cut 4 bases from V and 1 base from J; bases unmatched to any gene: 2. As DNA, the CDR3 is TGTGCCAGCAGTTATGGACTAGCGTCCTACGAGCAGTACTTC. This encodes CASSYGLASYEQYF.

The V call is TRBV30, the J call TRBJ1-2; no firm D call. The germline V and J ends were trimmed by 1 base and 0 bases, with 6 bases remaining between them. The germline gives CDR1 GTSNPN, CDR2 SVGIG (reference sequence). CDR3 length: 13 amino acids. DNA of the CDR3: TGTGCCTGGAGTGGAGGGTCTAACTATGGCTACACCTTC. Encoded protein: CAWSGGSNYGYTF.

The rearrangement joins TRBV7-2 to TRBJ2-5, with 9 bases fitting TRBD2. The CDR3 is 14 amino acids. V lost 5 bases and J lost 5; bases outside the gene matches: 6. CDR1 is SGHTA and CDR2 is FQGNSA in the germline V gene. CDR3 residues: CASSAIAGAETQYF. For the CDR3, the DNA is TGTGCCAGCAGCGCTATAGCGGGGGCGGAGACCCAGTACTTC. The complete variable domain, with remaining parts taken from reference TRBV7-2 and TRBJ2-5, reads GAGVSQSPSNKVTEKGKDVELRCDPISGHTALYWYRQSLGQGLEFLIYFQGNSAPDKSGLPSDRFSAERTGGSVSTLTIQRTQQEDSAVYLCASSAIAGAETQYFGPGTRLLVL.

The CDR3 bases are TGTGCCATCAGTTCGGTCGCTGGCACAGATACGCAGTATTTT. The encoded protein is CAISSVAGTDTQYF. V and J are TRBV10-3 and TRBJ2-3, with unresolved D. Germline values: CDR1 ENHRY, CDR2 SYGVKD. The CDR3 is 14 amino acids. V was clipped by 5 bases and J by 1 base, with 10 bases between them.

This chain connects TRBV11-3 to TRBJ2-2; 10 bases are a match to TRBD2. V shed 7 bases and J 6 bases; nucleotides not matched to a gene: 8. From germline, CDR1 is SGHNT and CDR2 YENEEA. The CDR3 is 15 residues long. CDR3 sequence (DNA): TGTGCCAGCAAGGCTAGCGGGAGAGGGTCCGGGGAGCTGTTTTTT. It codes for CASKASGRGSGELFF.

The V and J genes are TRBV19 and TRBJ2-2, with 7 bases lining up with TRBD2. Trimming removed 3 bases from V and 4 bases from J; junction bases left unmatched: 2. There are 14 residues in the CDR3. CDR1 is LNHDA, CDR2 SQIVND, per germline (reference sequence). The CDR3 is CASSITGGTGELFF. The CDR3 DNA reads TGTGCCAGTAGTATTACGGGGGGCACCGGGGAGCTGTTTTTT.

The chain links TRBV7-9 to TRBJ1-2; TRBD1 matches at 7 bases. The CDR3 has 17 amino acids. Losses at the gene ends were 5 bases for V and 2 bases for J; bases not matched to a gene: 14. CDR1 SEHNR and CDR2 FQNEAQ come from the germline V gene (reference sequence). The CDR3 reads CASSPRDRARGNYGYTF. CDR3 sequence (DNA): TGTGCCAGCAGCCCAAGGGACCGGGCCAGGGGGAACTATGGCTACACCTTC.

V and J are TRBV7-2 and TRBJ2-1, with 7 nucleotides matching TRBD2. Per the germline V gene, CDR1 is SGHTA and CDR2 is FQGNSA. V shed 5 bases and J 6 bases; nucleotides not matched to a gene: 10. The CDR3 spans 15 residues. The CDR3 DNA reads TGTGCCAGCAGCCGGTCCGGGACTAAATTCAATGAGCAGTTCTTC. Amino acids: CASSRSGTKFNEQFF. Looking up the rest from reference TRBV7-2 and TRBJ2-1 gives the full variable domain: GAGVSQSPSNKVTEKGKDVELRCDPISGHTALYWYRQSLGQGLEFLIYFQGNSAPDKSGLPSDRFSAERTGGSVSTLTIQRTQQEDSAVYLCASSRSGTKFNEQFFGPGTRLTVL.

The chain carries TRBV4-3 and TRBJ2-7, with TRBD1 matching 12 bases. From germline, CDR1 is LGHNA and CDR2 YSLEER. This CDR3 has 17 amino acids. With V trimmed by 3 bases and J by 5 bases, 11 bases remained unmatched. DNA of the CDR3: TGCGCCAGCAGCCAGTTTTTACCGGGACAGGGGGCCCACGAGCAGTACTTC. Amino acids: CASSQFLPGQGAHEQYF.

The chain is built from TRBV4-3 and TRBJ2-7; 13 bases align to TRBD2. J lost 4 bases, V lost 1 base, and 7 bases had no gene match. The CDR3 length is 17 residues. Germline CDR1 and CDR2: LGHNA and YSLEER. CDR3 amino acids: CASSQGRTSGSGYEQYF. DNA for the CDR3: TGCGCCAGCAGCCAAGGGCGGACTAGCGGGAGTGGATACGAGCAGTACTTC.

CDR3 bases: TGTGCCAGCAGCCCTTCGAGGGGGCCGGGGGTCGCTGAAGCTTTCTTT. This encodes CASSPSRGPGVAEAFF. The chain is built from TRBV21-1 and TRBJ1-1; TRBD1 is taken as the D call from the table, unchecked against the DNA. TRBV21-1 is a pseudogene segment. This CDR3 region has 16 residues.

This rearrangement joins TRBV9 to TRBJ2-5; a possible D gene is TRBD2 (5 bases). CDR3 length: 18 residues. Germline V gene lookup returns CDR1 SGDLS and CDR2 YYNGEE. Trimming stripped 3 bases from V and 0 bases from J, with 21 bases between. DNA for the CDR3: TGTGCCAGCAGCGCCCTAGTAAGGCCGGGGAGCCACCAAGAGACCCAGTACTTC. This gives the protein CASSALVRPGSHQETQYF.

The chain combines TRBV5-1 with TRBJ2-7; 8 bases agree with TRBD1. This CDR3 has 15 residues. V trimming: 4 bases; J trimming: 7 bases; junction bases outside the gene matches: 13. Germline CDR1 reads SGHRS; CDR2 reads YFSETQ. CDR3 residues: CASSEQGDSLGEQYF. The CDR3 bases are TGCGCCAGCAGCGAACAGGGGGATTCCCTAGGGGAGCAGTACTTC.

The chain uses TRBV6-1 and TRBJ1-1; TRBD1 might be the D (6 bases). Germline V CDR1 and CDR2: MNHNS, SASEGT. Deletions cut 6 bases from V and 2 bases from J, with 7 bases between. This CDR3 contains 12 residues. Here the CDR3 reads CASRQGNTEAFF. Here the CDR3 DNA reads TGTGCCAGCAGACAGGGCAACACTGAAGCTTTCTTT.